Detailed here is one T cell receptor (beta chain). Its target is not known. Library preparation for TCR beta used quantitative 5'-RACE with molecular barcodes. TCRdb recomputed calls from the 5' RACE reads with MiXCR, one row per CDR3 protein. In the table there are 340,000 or so distinct CDR3 sequences, about 15% of which are singletons. The record originates from a study of CD8 T cells in ankylosing spondylitis. This CDR3 has 13 amino acids. Germline V gives CDR1 ENHRY, CDR2 SYGVKD. V was clipped by 0 bases and J by 5 bases, with 8 bases between them. General study results and limits: Certain motif variants had earlier appeared in reactive arthritis synovial fluid and blood. A motif in TCR beta, a set of roughly eight highly homologous variants, appeared characteristic of ankylosing spondylitis blood. Reports say disease-linked clones showed up significantly more in matched ankylosing spondylitis synovial fluid.

Sequencing used blood, either unsorted or a sorted T cell fraction (not recorded which). The TCR sequence derives from a male donor with ankylosing spondylitis or in good health (not recorded which). The V and J genes are TRBV10-3 and TRBJ2-7; D remains unclear. The CDR3 DNA reads as TGTGCCATCAGTGAGTCAGGACCCCACGAGCAGTACTTC. Translated, it gives CAISESGPHEQYF.